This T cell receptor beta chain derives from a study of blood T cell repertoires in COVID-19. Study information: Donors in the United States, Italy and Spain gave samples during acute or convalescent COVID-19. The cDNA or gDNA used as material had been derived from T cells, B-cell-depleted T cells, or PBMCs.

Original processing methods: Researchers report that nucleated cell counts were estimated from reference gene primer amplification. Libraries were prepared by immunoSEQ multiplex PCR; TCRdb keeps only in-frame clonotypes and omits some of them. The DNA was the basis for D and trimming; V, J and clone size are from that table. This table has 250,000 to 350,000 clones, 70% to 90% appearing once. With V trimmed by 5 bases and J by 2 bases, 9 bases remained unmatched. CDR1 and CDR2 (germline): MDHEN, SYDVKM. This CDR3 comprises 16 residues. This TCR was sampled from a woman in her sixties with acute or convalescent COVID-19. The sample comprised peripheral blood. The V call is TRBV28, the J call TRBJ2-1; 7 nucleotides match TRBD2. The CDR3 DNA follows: TGTGCCAGCAGTCCCACACGGGCGGGGGCCTACAATGAGCAGTTCTTC. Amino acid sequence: CASSPTRAGAYNEQFF. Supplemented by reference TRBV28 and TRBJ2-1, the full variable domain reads DVKVTQSSRYLVKRTGEKVFLECVQDMDHENMFWYRQDPGLGLRLIYFSYDVKMKEKGDIPEGYSVSREKKERFSLILESASTNQTSMYLCASSPTRAGAYNEQFFGPGTRLTVL.